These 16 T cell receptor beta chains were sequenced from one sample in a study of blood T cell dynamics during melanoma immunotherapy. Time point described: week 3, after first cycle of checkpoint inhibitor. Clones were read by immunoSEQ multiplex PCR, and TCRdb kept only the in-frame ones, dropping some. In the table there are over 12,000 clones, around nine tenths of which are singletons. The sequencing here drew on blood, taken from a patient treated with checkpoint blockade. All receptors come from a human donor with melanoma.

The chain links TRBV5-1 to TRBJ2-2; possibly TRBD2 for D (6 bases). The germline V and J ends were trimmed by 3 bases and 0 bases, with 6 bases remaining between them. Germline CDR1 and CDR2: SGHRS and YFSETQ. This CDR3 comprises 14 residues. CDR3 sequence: CASSSGANTGELFF. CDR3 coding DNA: TGCGCCAGCAGCTCGGGGGCGAACACCGGGGAGCTGTTTTTT.

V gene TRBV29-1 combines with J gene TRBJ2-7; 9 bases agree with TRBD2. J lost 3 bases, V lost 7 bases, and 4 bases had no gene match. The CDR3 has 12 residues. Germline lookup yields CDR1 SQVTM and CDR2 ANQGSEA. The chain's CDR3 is CSALTSGYEQYF. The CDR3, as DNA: TGCAGCGCCCTGACTAGCGGCTACGAGCAGTACTTC.

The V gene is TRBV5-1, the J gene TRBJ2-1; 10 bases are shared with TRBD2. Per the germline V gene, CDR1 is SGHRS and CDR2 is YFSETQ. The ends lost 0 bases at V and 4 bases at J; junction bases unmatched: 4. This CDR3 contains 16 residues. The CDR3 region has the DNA TGCGCCAGCAGCTTGGGGGGGACTAGCGCGTACAATGAGCAGTTCTTC. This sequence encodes CASSLGGTSAYNEQFF.

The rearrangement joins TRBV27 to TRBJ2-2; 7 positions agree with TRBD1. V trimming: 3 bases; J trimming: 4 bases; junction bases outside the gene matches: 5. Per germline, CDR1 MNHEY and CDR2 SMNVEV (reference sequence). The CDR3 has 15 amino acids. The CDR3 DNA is TGTGCCAGCAGTTTGACAGGGCTGGGCACCGGGGAGCTGTTTTTT. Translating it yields CASSLTGLGTGELFF.

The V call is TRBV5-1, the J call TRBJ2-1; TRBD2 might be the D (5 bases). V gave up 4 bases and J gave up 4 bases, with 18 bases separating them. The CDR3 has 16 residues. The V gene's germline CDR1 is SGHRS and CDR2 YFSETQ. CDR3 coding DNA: TGCGCCAGCAGCCCCGACTTGGCGGGCCCTTACAATGAGCAGTTCTTC. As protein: CASSPDLAGPYNEQFF.

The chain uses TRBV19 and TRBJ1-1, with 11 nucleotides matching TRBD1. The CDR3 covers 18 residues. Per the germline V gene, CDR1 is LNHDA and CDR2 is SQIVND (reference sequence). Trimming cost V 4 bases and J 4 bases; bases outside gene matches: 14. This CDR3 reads CASSTRTGGAGGGTEAFF. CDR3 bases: TGTGCCAGTAGTACCAGGACAGGGGGCGCAGGGGGTGGCACTGAAGCTTTCTTT.

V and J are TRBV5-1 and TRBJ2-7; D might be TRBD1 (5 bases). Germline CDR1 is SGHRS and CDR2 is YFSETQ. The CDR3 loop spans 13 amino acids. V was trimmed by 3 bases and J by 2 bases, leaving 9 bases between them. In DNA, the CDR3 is TGCGCCAGCAGCTCGGACATCCCCTACGAGCAGTACTTC. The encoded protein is CASSSDIPYEQYF.

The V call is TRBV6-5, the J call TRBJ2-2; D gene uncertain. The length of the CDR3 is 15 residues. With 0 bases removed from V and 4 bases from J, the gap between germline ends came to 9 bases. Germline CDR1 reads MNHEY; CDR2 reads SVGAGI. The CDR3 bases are TGTGCCAGCAGTTACTCGTCTAGGGCCACCGGGGAGCTGTTTTTT. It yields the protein CASSYSSRATGELFF.

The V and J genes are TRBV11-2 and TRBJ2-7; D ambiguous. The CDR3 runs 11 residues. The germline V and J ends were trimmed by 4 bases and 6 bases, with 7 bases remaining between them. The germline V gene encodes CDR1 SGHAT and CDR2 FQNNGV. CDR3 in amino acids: CASSSITEQYF. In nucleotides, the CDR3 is TGTGCCAGCAGCTCAATAACCGAGCAGTACTTC.

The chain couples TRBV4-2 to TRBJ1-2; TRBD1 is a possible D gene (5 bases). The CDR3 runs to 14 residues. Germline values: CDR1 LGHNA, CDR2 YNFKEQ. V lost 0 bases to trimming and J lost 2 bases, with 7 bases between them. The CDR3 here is CASSQDPGNYGYTF. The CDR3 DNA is TGTGCCAGCAGCCAAGATCCAGGGAACTATGGCTACACCTTC.

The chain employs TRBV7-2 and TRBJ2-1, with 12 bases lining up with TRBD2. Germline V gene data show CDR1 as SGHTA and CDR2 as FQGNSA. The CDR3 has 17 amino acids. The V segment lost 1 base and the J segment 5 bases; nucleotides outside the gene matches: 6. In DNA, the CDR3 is TGTGCCAGCAGCTTAGTAGCTAGCGGGAGGGGGAACAATGAGCAGTTCTTC. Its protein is CASSLVASGRGNNEQFF. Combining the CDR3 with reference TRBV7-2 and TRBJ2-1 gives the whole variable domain GAGVSQSPSNKVTEKGKDVELRCDPISGHTALYWYRQSLGQGLEFLIYFQGNSAPDKSGLPSDRFSAERTGGSVSTLTIQRTQQEDSAVYLCASSLVASGRGNNEQFFGPGTRLTVL.

The CDR3: CASSRGSPPYEQYF. CDR3 DNA: TGTGCCAGCAGCAGGGGGAGCCCGCCCTACGAGCAGTACTTC. This chain connects TRBV11-3 to TRBJ2-7, with D perhaps TRBD1 (6 bases). CDR3 length: 14 residues. CDR1 SGHNT and CDR2 YENEEA come from the germline V gene. V was clipped by 5 bases and J by 2 bases, with 13 bases between them.

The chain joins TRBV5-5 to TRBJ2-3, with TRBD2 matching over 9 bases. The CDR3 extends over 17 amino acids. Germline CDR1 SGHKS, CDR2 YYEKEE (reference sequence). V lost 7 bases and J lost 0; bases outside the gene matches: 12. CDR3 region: CASPTQHAGGSTDTQYF. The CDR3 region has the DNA TGTGCCAGCCCTACTCAGCATGCGGGAGGGAGCACAGATACGCAGTATTTT.

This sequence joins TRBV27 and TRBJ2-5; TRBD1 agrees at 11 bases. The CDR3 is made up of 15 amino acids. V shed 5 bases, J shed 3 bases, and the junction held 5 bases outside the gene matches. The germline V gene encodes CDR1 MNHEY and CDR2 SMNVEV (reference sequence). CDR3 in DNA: TGTGCCAGCAGTGAAAGGACAGGGGGCGAAGAGACCCAGTACTTC. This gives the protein CASSERTGGEETQYF.

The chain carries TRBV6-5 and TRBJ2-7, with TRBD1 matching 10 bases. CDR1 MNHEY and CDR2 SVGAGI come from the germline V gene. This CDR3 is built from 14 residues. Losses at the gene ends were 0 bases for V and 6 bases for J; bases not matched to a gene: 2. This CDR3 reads CASSYSTGGVEQYF. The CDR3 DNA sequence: TGTGCCAGCAGTTACTCGACAGGGGGCGTCGAGCAGTACTTC.

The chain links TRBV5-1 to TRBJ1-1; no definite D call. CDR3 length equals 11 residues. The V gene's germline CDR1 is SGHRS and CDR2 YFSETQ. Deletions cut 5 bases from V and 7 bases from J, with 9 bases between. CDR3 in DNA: TGCGCCAGCAGAGGACGGGTTGAAGCTTTCTTT. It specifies CASRGRVEAFF.